Listed below are T cell receptor beta chains from one sample, sequenced in a study of a mutant IDH1 vaccine in newly diagnosed glioma. Repertoires were generated with immunoSEQ multiplex PCR, while TCRdb's copy carries only in-frame clones and drops some. The data show some 51,000 clones, roughly 73% seen once. The antigens for these receptors are not known. The material sequenced was PBMCs, taken from a glioma patient whose treatment included an IDH1 peptide vaccine. The receptors derive from a woman aged 40 to 50 with glioma. CDR3s include the opening cysteine and the closing phenylalanine or tryptophan. The D gene is left open where the match is weak. Not all rows give a size; the values are once, few, many and, for expanded clones, a class.

size: -
J: TRBJ1-3
V: TRBV10-3
D: TRBD1
CDR3: CAISLQGGTSGNTIYF
DNA: TGTGCCATCAGCCTACAGGGGGGGACCTCTGGAAACACCATATATTTT

size: -
J: TRBJ1-1
V: TRBV6-1
D: -
CDR3: CASSEPSNTEAFF
DNA: TGTGCCAGCAGTGAACCGTCGAACACTGAAGCTTTCTTT

size: once
J: TRBJ2-5
V: TRBV10-1
D: -
CDR3: CASSAFPGPQETQYF
DNA: TGCGCCAGCAGTGCCTTTCCGGGACCCCAAGAGACCCAGTACTTC

size: -
J: TRBJ2-3
V: TRBV7-8
D: -
CDR3: CASSLVDSTDTQYF
DNA: TGTGCCAGCAGCTTAGTGGACAGCACAGATACGCAGTATTTT

size: -
J: TRBJ2-7
V: TRBV4-1
D: -
CDR3: CASSNVGSGDEQYF
DNA: TGCGCCAGCAGCAACGTAGGGTCGGGGGACGAGCAGTACTTC

size: -
J: TRBJ2-6
V: TRBV2
D: -
CDR3: CASGPVRPPQPLGANVLTF
DNA: TGTGCCAGCGGTCCCGTAAGGCCCCCACAACCCCTTGGGGCCAACGTCCTGACTTTC

size: -
J: TRBJ2-5
V: TRBV10-3
D: TRBD2
CDR3: CAISGTSGGAQETQYF
DNA: TGTGCCATCAGTGGGACTAGCGGGGGGGCCCAAGAGACCCAGTACTTC

size: -
J: TRBJ1-6
V: TRBV7-2
D: -
CDR3: CASSLSARSSYNSPLHF
DNA: TGTGCCAGCAGCTTATCGGCGCGGAGCTCCTATAATTCACCCCTCCACTTT

size: -
J: TRBJ1-2
V: TRBV21-1
D: -
CDR3: CASSKAGDSGALGYTF
DNA: TGTGCCAGCAGCAAAGCGGGGGATTCGGGGGCGCTTGGCTACACCTTC

size: once
J: TRBJ2-1
V: TRBV7-9
D: TRBD2
CDR3: CASSKSGELYNEQFF
DNA: TGTGCCAGCAGTAAAAGCGGGGAGCTCTACAATGAGCAGTTCTTC

size: few
J: TRBJ1-1
V: TRBV10-2
D: -
CDR3: CASSEGGTEAFF
DNA: TGCGCCAGCAGTGAGGGGGGCACTGAAGCTTTCTTT

size: -
J: TRBJ2-3
V: TRBV7-2
D: -
CDR3: CASSGRQLDTQYF
DNA: TGTGCCAGCAGCGGCCGACAGCTAGATACGCAGTATTTT

size: -
J: TRBJ1-1
V: TRBV19
D: TRBD1
CDR3: CASNTGGAGTEAFF
DNA: TGTGCCAGTAATACAGGGGGCGCAGGGACTGAAGCTTTCTTT

size: -
J: TRBJ2-1
V: TRBV14
D: -
CDR3: CASSLGPNNEQFF
DNA: TGTGCCAGCAGCCTTGGACCCAACAATGAGCAGTTCTTC

size: -
J: TRBJ2-1
V: TRBV6-4
D: -
CDR3: CASSDGTFPNNEQFF
DNA: TGTGCCAGCAGTGACGGAACGTTCCCGAACAATGAGCAGTTCTTC

size: -
J: TRBJ1-1
V: TRBV6-1
D: -
CDR3: CASSEALPSYSTEAFF
DNA: TGTGCCAGCAGTGAAGCGCTCCCCAGTTATAGCACTGAAGCTTTCTTT

size: few
J: TRBJ1-5
V: TRBV7-2
D: -
CDR3: CASSLDGKSNQPQHF
DNA: TGTGCCAGCAGCCTCGACGGAAAGAGCAATCAGCCCCAGCATTTT

size: -
J: TRBJ1-2
V: TRBV5-1
D: TRBD1
CDR3: CASSPPGQGGGYTF
DNA: TGCGCCAGCAGCCCCCCGGGACAGGGTGGCGGCTACACCTTC

size: -
J: TRBJ2-1
V: TRBV19
D: TRBD2
CDR3: CASSRTSGYNEQFF
DNA: TGTGCCAGTAGTCGGACTAGCGGCTACAATGAGCAGTTCTTC

size: -
J: TRBJ2-7
V: TRBV7-6
D: -
CDR3: CASSFGQGESYEQYF
DNA: TGTGCCAGCAGCTTTGGCCAGGGTGAATCCTACGAGCAGTACTTC

size: -
J: TRBJ2-7
V: TRBV6-6
D: -
CDR3: CASSLLVRRSYEQYF
DNA: TGTGCCAGCAGTCTATTGGTTCGTCGCTCCTACGAGCAGTACTTC

size: -
J: TRBJ2-1
V: TRBV4-3
D: -
CDR3: CASSQEGQTDNEQFF
DNA: TGCGCCAGCAGCCAAGAGGGGCAGACGGACAATGAGCAGTTCTTC

size: -
J: TRBJ1-1
V: TRBV5-8
D: -
CDR3: CASSLSGTEAFF
DNA: TGTGCCAGCAGCTTGAGTGGTACTGAAGCTTTCTTT

size: -
J: TRBJ1-5
V: TRBV15
D: -
CDR3: CATSRPGGGSNQPQHF
DNA: TGTGCCACCAGCAGGCCGGGGGGGGGTAGCAATCAGCCCCAGCATTTT

size: -
J: TRBJ2-7
V: TRBV7-9
D: -
CDR3: CASSLRRSYEQYF
DNA: TGTGCCAGCAGCTTGCGAAGATCCTACGAGCAGTACTTC

size: -
J: TRBJ1-2
V: TRBV5-6
D: -
CDR3: CASSLGFQGRRYGYTF
DNA: TGTGCCAGCAGCTTGGGGTTTCAGGGGCGCAGGTATGGCTACACCTTC

size: -
J: TRBJ2-4
V: TRBV14
D: TRBD2
CDR3: CASSQAFSGGAAKNIQYF
DNA: TGTGCCAGCAGCCAAGCGTTCAGCGGGGGGGCTGCCAAAAACATTCAGTACTTC

size: -
J: TRBJ2-7
V: TRBV10-3
D: TRBD1
CDR3: CAIRIGTGALAEQYF
DNA: TGTGCCATCAGGATTGGGACAGGGGCATTGGCCGAGCAGTACTTC

size: -
J: TRBJ1-2
V: TRBV5-6
D: TRBD1
CDR3: CASRAGTGYIYGYTF
DNA: TGTGCCAGCAGGGCCGGGACAGGCTACATCTATGGCTACACCTTC

size: -
J: TRBJ1-2
V: TRBV9
D: -
CDR3: CASSVSTGGYTF
DNA: TGTGCCAGCAGCGTATCGACAGGTGGCTACACCTTC

size: -
J: TRBJ1-2
V: TRBV18
D: TRBD1
CDR3: CASSLGQGRDYGYTF
DNA: TGTGCCAGCTCACTGGGACAGGGGCGAGACTATGGCTACACCTTC